This TCR beta chain comes out of a study of cytomegalovirus exposure and HLA in healthy donors. General observations from the study: Cytomegalovirus status was reportedly diagnosed by the classifier with high sensitivity and specificity. Among donors in an Asian-associated ancestry cluster, a later analysis reportedly found fewer N-insertions than the roughly 670-donor mean. Presence/absence analyses supposed approximately even sequencing depth among donors.

It was with 60 Vbeta and 13 Jbeta primers that the PCR ran. Only in-frame clones appear in the TCRdb table, and some are missing; sequencing was by immunoSEQ multiplex PCR. The sample shows over 100,000 clones, approximately 74% of them seen only once. Germline CDR1 LNHNV, CDR2 YYDKDF (reference sequence). CDR3 size: 16 residues. V lost 0 bases, J lost 8 bases, and 16 bases lay in between. As to this clone: Its antigen is still unknown.

This TCR derives from a male donor in good health and CMV-seronegative. V usage is TRBV15 and J usage is TRBJ1-4, with D tentatively TRBD1 (6 bases). The source material was PBMCs. The CDR3 bases are TGTGCCACCAGCAGAGATAGGGGGGGAGGGAACGAAAAACTGTTTTTT. Translation gives CATSRDRGGGNEKLFF.